This TCR beta chain is drawn from a study of blood T cell repertoires in COVID-19. Study in general: The samples span acute and convalescent COVID-19 from the United States, Italy and Spain.

Each recovered donor of Cohort 3 presented with two negative PCRs, clearance, or symptom resolution. J was trimmed by 1 base and V by 6 bases; bases with no gene match: 8. The germline V gene has CDR1 MDHEN and CDR2 SYDVKM. This CDR3 is built from 16 residues. Sequencing used immunoSEQ multiplex PCR; TCRdb keeps in-frame clones, though not all of them. There are 100,000 to 150,000 clones in the sample; roughly 84% occur only once, and 3% to 4.5% lies in the top ten. The source material was PBMCs or T cells enriched from blood (not recorded which). This clonotype was obtained from a woman under 40 who had recovered from COVID-19. The rearrangement uses TRBV28 and TRBJ1-1, with 10 bases matching TRBD1. The CDR3 DNA sequence: TGTGCCAGCAGACGCCGGGACAGGGGAACGAACACTGAAGCTTTCTTT. Translated: CASRRRDRGTNTEAFF.